This record concerns one T cell receptor (beta chain) sequence. This sample was taken from a study of cytomegalovirus exposure and HLA in healthy donors. Primers included in the PCR were 60 Vbeta and 13 Jbeta primers. Libraries were prepared by immunoSEQ multiplex PCR; TCRdb keeps only in-frame clonotypes and omits some of them. The sample holds more than 100,000 clones, roughly three quarters seen once. CDR3 size: 14 residues. V was cut by 6 bases and J by 2 bases, with 15 bases left in between. CDR1 and CDR2 from the germline V gene are SGHRS and YFSETQ. Material: PBMCs. The chain recombines TRBV5-1 with TRBJ2-7; maybe TRBD2 (5 bases). The source is a woman under 30 in good health and CMV-seronegative. CDR3 bases: TGCGCCAGCAAGGAGGCACAAGTTGCCTACGAGCAGTACTTC. This gives the protein CASKEAQVAYEQYF.